The 2 T cell receptor beta chains below were found in one sample sequenced in a study of beta chain features in type 1 diabetes. Study observations and caveats: TCRB CDR3s were moderately but significantly shorter in Type 1 diabetes patients in all four CD4+ subsets.

The antigens for these receptors are not known. Since all of the isolated RNA was reverse transcribed, expressed TCRB transcripts were what got sequenced. Using immunoSEQ multiplex PCR, the repertoire was profiled, and TCRdb retains in-frame clones only, with some absent. The profile shows roughly 14,000 clones, about three quarters of them singletons. The sequencing input was Tregs from blood. These receptors were taken from a man aged 30 to 39 with type 1 diabetes.

The chain links TRBV4-2 to TRBJ2-7, with D maybe TRBD2 (5 bases). Germline V lookup: CDR1 LGHNA, CDR2 YNFKEQ. Trimming removed 0 bases at V and 0 bases at J, with 9 bases between. The CDR3 runs 15 residues. CDR3: CASSQEVGSSYEQYF. Here the CDR3 DNA reads TGTGCCAGCAGCCAAGAAGTGGGGAGCTCCTACGAGCAGTACTTC.

The chain employs TRBV18 and TRBJ1-1; 9 bases align to TRBD1. Trimming took 3 bases from V and 4 from J; bases not matched to a gene: 3. Germline CDR1 is KGHSH and CDR2 is LQKENI. The CDR3 is 14 amino acids. The CDR3 reads CASSPKTGGTEAFF. Here the CDR3 DNA reads TGTGCCAGCTCACCTAAGACAGGGGGCACTGAAGCTTTCTTT.